The rows below give T cell receptor beta chains drawn from one sample of a study of cytomegalovirus exposure and HLA in healthy donors. The method was immunoSEQ multiplex PCR; TCRdb's version includes in-frame clones alone and lacks a portion of them. The sample holds roughly 73,000 clones, more than 75% seen once. What was sequenced was PBMCs. These receptors all come from a man aged 40-55 years in good health and CMV-seronegative. Both conserved end residues are part of each CDR3. D genes are given only for firm matches. Where a row states a size, it is once, few, many or the class of an expanded clone; other rows omit it.

clone size,V gene,D gene,CDR3 protein
-,TRBV11-2,TRBD1,CASSSALGTGAIEYF
-,TRBV30,-,CAWSEGGGNTIYF
-,TRBV29-1,TRBD1,CSARGQYNEQFF
-,TRBV5-1,TRBD2,CASSLDRGVSYEQYF
-,TRBV4-1,-,CPSSQENANTGELFF
-,TRBV19,TRBD1,CAIRSPGGKNGYTF
-,TRBV4-2,TRBD1,CASSQEDRGYEQYF
-,TRBV19,TRBD2,CASSTFARGTNEQFF
-,TRBV13,TRBD1,CASSRTGNNSPLHF
-,TRBV7-8,-,CASSNSRRETQYF
-,TRBV5-5,-,CASTDRSLLNTEAFF
-,TRBV30,-,CAWKWGRAGSTEAFF
-,TRBV7-9,-,CASGRGGYEQYF
once,TRBV4-1,TRBD1,CASSAHQGAQPQHF
once,TRBV6-4,-,CASSEIWGGNQPQHF
-,TRBV10-3,-,CAISESRGDQPQHF
-,TRBV5-6,TRBD1,CASIRQGLSGANVLTF
-,TRBV19,TRBD1,CASSTTGVNGYTF
-,TRBV19,-,CASTGLGNQPQHF
-,TRBV29-1,TRBD1,CSVGGDRVDYTF
-,TRBV10-2,-,CASSDSGSDEQYF
-,TRBV2,-,CASSEQGGGNTIYF
once,TRBV28,-,CASSLSMGGKNTEAFF
-,TRBV7-9,TRBD1,CASSAPGTDYVETQYF
-,TRBV25-1,-,CASSELDRNQPQHF
-,TRBV30,-,CAWSSSHDSRDF
-,TRBV6-1,-,CASSGGGAGTDTQYF
-,TRBV10-1,-,CASSESGGLAEAFF
once,TRBV18,TRBD1,CASSPPGTGGYEQYF
-,TRBV6-1,-,CASSEAEGGSYEQYF
-,TRBV18,-,CASSTGAGDGTEAFF
-,TRBV27,-,CATSPGELQETQYF
-,TRBV6-5,TRBD1,CASSFGVTGASEKLFF
-,TRBV4-2,TRBD1,CASSLGQANTEAFF
-,TRBV19,-,CASTISLNTEAFF
-,TRBV6-5,TRBD2,CASSYGSGEGYEQYF
-,TRBV5-1,TRBD1,CASSPGTGGTGELFF
-,TRBV11-3,TRBD1,CASSSDREEKLFF
-,TRBV5-1,TRBD2,CASSLLISGGKETQYF
-,TRBV7-7,TRBD1,CASSFGTGGQETQYF
-,TRBV4-2,-,CASSRGEANYGYTF
-,TRBV5-1,-,CASSLEQNTEAFF
-,TRBV10-3,TRBD1,CAISGTGNNQPQHF
-,TRBV5-1,TRBD1,CASSFLDRATGELFF
-,TRBV2,TRBD1,CASSGTGGQGSGYTF
few,TRBV14,TRBD1,CASSQRTGVNNEQFF
-,TRBV19,TRBD1,CASNRGSTGELFF
few,TRBV7-9,-,CASSLSGDIQPQHF
-,TRBV27,TRBD1,CASRLGQGKEYF
once,TRBV29-1,-,CSSHRGGATEAFF
-,TRBV7-3,-,CASSLGGRNYEQYF
-,TRBV29-1,TRBD2,CSVLAGTDTQYF